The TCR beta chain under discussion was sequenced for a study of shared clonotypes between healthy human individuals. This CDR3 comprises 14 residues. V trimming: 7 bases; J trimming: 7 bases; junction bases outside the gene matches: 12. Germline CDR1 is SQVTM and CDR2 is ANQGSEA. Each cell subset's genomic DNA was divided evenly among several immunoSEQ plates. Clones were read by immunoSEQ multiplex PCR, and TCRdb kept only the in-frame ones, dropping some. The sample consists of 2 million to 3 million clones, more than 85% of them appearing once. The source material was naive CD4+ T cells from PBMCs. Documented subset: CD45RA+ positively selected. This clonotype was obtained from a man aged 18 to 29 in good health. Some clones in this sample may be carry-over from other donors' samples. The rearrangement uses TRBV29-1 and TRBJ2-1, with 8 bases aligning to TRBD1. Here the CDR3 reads CSACRTGLGNEQFF. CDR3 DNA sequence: TGCAGCGCTTGTCGGACAGGGCTTGGGAATGAGCAGTTCTTC.